Listed below are T cell receptor beta chains from one sample, sequenced in a study of OX40 agonist ivuxolimab in advanced cancers. The assay was immunoSEQ multiplex PCR, and TCRdb's table has in-frame clones only and misses some. The sample yields about 33,000 clones, about 80% seen once. The source was CD4+ or CD8+ T cells sorted from blood, collected in a trial of the OX40 agonist ivuxolimab. These receptors were obtained from an adult with an advanced solid tumor such as melanoma, head and neck, liver or kidney cancer. Both conserved end residues are part of each CDR3. D genes are given only for firm matches. Only part of the rows carry a size: once, few, many, or a class if the clone is expanded.

NA	NA	TRBV7-2	TRBJ1-2	14	CASSLAEGAYGYTF	TGTGCCAGCAGCTTAGCGGAGGGCGCGTATGGCTACACCTTC
NA	TRBD2	TRBV7-6	TRBJ2-3	17	CASSRLGAGDRTDTQYF	TGTGCCAGCAGCCGCCTTGGGGCGGGGGATCGCACAGATACGCAGTATTTT
NA	NA	TRBV28	TRBJ2-3	12	CASSPSTDTQYF	TGTGCCAGCAGTCCTAGCACAGATACGCAGTATTTT
once	TRBD1	TRBV19	TRBJ2-7	14	CASSAQGATYEQYF	TGTGCCAGTAGTGCCCAGGGGGCAACCTACGAGCAGTACTTC
NA	NA	TRBV19	TRBJ2-2	13	CATSRGTTGELFF	TGTGCCACATCCCGGGGTACCACCGGGGAGCTGTTTTTT
once	NA	TRBV28	TRBJ2-7	16	CASSFHLAQLSYEQYF	TGTGCCAGCAGTTTCCACCTCGCTCAGCTTTCTTACGAGCAGTACTTC
few	NA	TRBV28	TRBJ1-6	13	CATRDVNNSPLHF	TGTGCCACCCGGGACGTAAATAATTCACCCCTCCACTTT
NA	NA	TRBV7-9	TRBJ2-3	15	CASSGRATSTDTQYF	TGTGCCAGCAGTGGGCGGGCCACAAGCACAGATACGCAGTATTTT
few	NA	TRBV7-9	TRBJ2-1	12	CASSQRQNEQFF	TGTGCCAGCAGCCAGCGACAGAATGAGCAGTTCTTC
few	NA	TRBV9	TRBJ1-3	15	CASSVTGTSGNTIYF	TGTGCCAGCAGCGTTACAGGTACCTCTGGAAACACCATATATTTT
NA	NA	TRBV5-1	TRBJ1-4	16	CASSSASTAPYEKLFF	TGCGCCAGCAGCTCTGCTTCGACAGCCCCCTATGAAAAACTGTTTTTT
few	NA	TRBV11-2	TRBJ2-7	16	CASSEPRARLSYEQYF	TGTGCCAGCAGCGAACCGCGGGCGCGGCTCTCCTACGAGCAGTACTTC
few	NA	TRBV29-1	TRBJ2-5	14	CSVGRGGTKETQYF	TGCAGCGTTGGGCGGGGAGGCACTAAAGAGACCCAGTACTTC
few	NA	TRBV18	TRBJ1-1	14	CASSPPLGSTEAFF	TGTGCCAGCTCACCACCGTTGGGGAGCACTGAAGCTTTCTTT
NA	TRBD1	TRBV28	TRBJ1-5	17	CASSSSGGAKSNQPQHF	TGTGCCAGCAGTTCGTCAGGGGGCGCGAAAAGCAATCAGCCCCAGCATTTT
once	NA	TRBV5-6	TRBJ1-2	15	CASSLDPNANYGYTF	TGTGCCAGCAGCCTCGACCCGAACGCTAACTATGGCTACACCTTC
NA	NA	TRBV15	TRBJ1-2	14	CATSSRQSSKGYTF	TGTGCCACCAGCAGTAGACAGTCTTCTAAAGGCTACACCTTC
NA	NA	TRBV30	TRBJ2-5	11	CAWSVQETQYF	TGTGCCTGGAGCGTTCAAGAGACCCAGTACTTC
NA	TRBD1	TRBV28	TRBJ1-3	15	CASSGTASSGNTIYF	TGTGCCAGCAGTGGGACAGCGAGCTCTGGAAACACCATATATTTT
few	TRBD1	TRBV2	TRBJ1-2	13	CATGTAANYGYTF	TGTGCCACCGGGACAGCCGCTAACTATGGCTACACCTTC
NA	NA	TRBV6-5	TRBJ1-3	16	CASSLSTGPSGNTIYF	TGTGCCAGCAGTTTGTCGACAGGCCCCTCTGGAAACACCATATATTTT
NA	NA	TRBV11-2	TRBJ1-5	14	CASSFSTGNQPQHF	TGTGCCAGCAGCTTTTCAACAGGCAATCAGCCCCAGCATTTT
NA	TRBD2	TRBV27	TRBJ2-3	17	CASTGTSGASGTDTQYF	TGTGCCAGCACAGGGACTAGCGGGGCCTCGGGCACAGATACGCAGTATTTT
NA	TRBD2	TRBV7-2	TRBJ2-1	12	CASSRLASEQFF	TGTGCCAGCAGCCGACTAGCAAGTGAGCAGTTCTTC
NA	NA	TRBV5-6	TRBJ1-3	14	CASSLFGSGNTIYF	TGTGCCAGCAGCTTGTTTGGGTCAGGAAACACCATATATTTT
medium-sized	NA	TRBV30	TRBJ1-1	17	CAWIQGGTAGPNTEAFF	TGTGCCTGGATTCAAGGGGGGACGGCCGGACCCAACACTGAAGCTTTCTTT
NA	TRBD2	TRBV4-2	TRBJ2-1	17	CASSQAILAGGMNEQFF	TGTGCCAGCAGCCAAGCGATACTAGCGGGGGGGATGAATGAGCAGTTCTTC
NA	NA	TRBV2	TRBJ2-5	15	CASSVRQSDGETQYF	TGTGCCAGCAGTGTTCGGCAGTCAGATGGGGAGACCCAGTACTTC